Listed below are T cell receptor beta chains from one sample, sequenced in a study of early T cells in non-severe SARS-CoV-2 infection. Each CDR3 protein is one row after TCRdb ran MiXCR on the 5' RACE reads. In the table there are approximately 77,000 distinct CDR3 sequences, about 16% of which are singletons. The sequencing sample was made of whole blood. The receptors shown here come from an adult who was a healthcare worker with PCR-confirmed SARS-CoV-2 infection or an uninfected control (not recorded which). The conserved cysteine and the conserved F or W are not part of the CDR3 here.

j_call v_call cdr3_aa
TRBJ2-7 TRBV11-2 ASSLAGRGLEQY
TRBJ2-2 TRBV29-1 SVVQTTGELF
TRBJ2-7 TRBV7-2 ASSQTRSYEQY
TRBJ1-5 TRBV10-3 AISTTASNQPQH
TRBJ2-1 TRBV7-9 ASSTRLAGLSYNEQF
TRBJ1-1 TRBV25-1 ASRTGAGEAF
TRBJ1-1 TRBV20-1 SASINPTEAF
TRBJ1-5 TRBV18 ASSPSGVGGNQPQH
TRBJ1-1 TRBV12-3/TRBV12-4 ASSRQGTEAF
TRBJ1-5 TRBV7-6 ASSLVGGSNQPQH
TRBJ2-1 TRBV4-1 ASSQGQGFYNEQF
TRBJ2-7 TRBV20-1 SAKKVGGEQY
TRBJ2-3 TRBV7-9 ASSPLLGGTDTQY
TRBJ2-1 TRBV7-2 ASSLISQGMNEQF
TRBJ1-3 TRBV6-2/TRBV6-3 ASEKTGAGNTIY
TRBJ1-3 TRBV10-3 AISESNKGRSGNTIY
TRBJ1-3 TRBV7-9 ASSPRRLNTIY
TRBJ1-5 TRBV28 ASRTGGNQPQH
TRBJ1-3 TRBV12-3/TRBV12-4 ASSLHLGSSGNTIY
TRBJ1-5 TRBV2 ASSATPDQPQH
TRBJ1-2 TRBV20-1 SARDKDRYGYT
TRBJ2-2 TRBV4-1 ASRRGIKDTGELF
TRBJ2-7 TRBV7-8 ASSRGTSGYEQY
TRBJ2-1 TRBV5-1 ASSLDENEQF
TRBJ1-5 TRBV7-9 ASSFDRGSQH
TRBJ1-1 TRBV27 ASSMTGGPWGTEAF
TRBJ2-7 TRBV29-1 SARQGSSSYEQY
TRBJ1-1 TRBV18 ASSLIKNTEAF
TRBJ2-1 TRBV9 ASSVGTSGANYNEQF
TRBJ2-7 TRBV20-1 SATGLAGAYYEQY
TRBJ2-3 TRBV11-2 ASGSDWSTDTQY
TRBJ2-2 TRBV28 ASSSSGTPTGELF
TRBJ2-1 TRBV7-2 ASSPGQANEQF
TRBJ1-2 TRBV29-1 SVDNTGSYGYT